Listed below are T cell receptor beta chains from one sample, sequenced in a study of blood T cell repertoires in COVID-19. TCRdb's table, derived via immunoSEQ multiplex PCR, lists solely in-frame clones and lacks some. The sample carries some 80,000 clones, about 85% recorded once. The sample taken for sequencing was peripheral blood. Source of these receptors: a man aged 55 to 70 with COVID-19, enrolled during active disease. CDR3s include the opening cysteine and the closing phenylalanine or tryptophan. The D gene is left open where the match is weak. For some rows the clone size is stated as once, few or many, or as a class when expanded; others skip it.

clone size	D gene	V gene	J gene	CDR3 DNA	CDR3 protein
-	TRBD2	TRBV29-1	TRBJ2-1	TGCAGCTACCAGCGGGGGGCCTACAATGAGCAGTTCTTC	CSYQRGAYNEQFF
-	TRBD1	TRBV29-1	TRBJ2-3	TGCAGCGTTGCCTGGACAGGGGGCCGGGCAGATACGCAGTATTTT	CSVAWTGGRADTQYF
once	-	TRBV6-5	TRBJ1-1	TGTGCCAGCAGCCACAACGGGAGGAGGGCCACTGAAGCTTTCTTT	CASSHNGRRATEAFF
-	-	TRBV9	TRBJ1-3	TGTGCCAGCAGCGATTATGGGGGCGCAAATGGAAACACCATATATTTT	CASSDYGGANGNTIYF
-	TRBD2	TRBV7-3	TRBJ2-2	TGTGCCAGCAGCACTGGACTAGCGGGAGTGGGGACCGGGGAGCTGTTTTTT	CASSTGLAGVGTGELFF
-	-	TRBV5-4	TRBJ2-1	TGTGCCAGCAGCTCTGGGGAGATCTACAATGAGCAGTTCTTC	CASSSGEIYNEQFF
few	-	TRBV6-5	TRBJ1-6	TGTGCCAGCATCGGGATTTGGGATTCACCCCTCCACTTT	CASIGIWDSPLHF
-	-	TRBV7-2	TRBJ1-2	TGTGCCAGCAGCTTGGCAGGGGTCGGCTACACCTTC	CASSLAGVGYTF
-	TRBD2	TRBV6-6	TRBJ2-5	TGTGCCAGCAGAGGACTAGCGGGAAGTGGAGAGACCCAGTACTTC	CASRGLAGSGETQYF
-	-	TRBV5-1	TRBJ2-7	TGCGCCAGCAGCTTGGGACAGCCTGGCTCCTACGAGCAGTACTTC	CASSLGQPGSYEQYF
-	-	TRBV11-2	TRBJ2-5	TGTGCCAGCAGCCAACAGGTACCTCCAGAGACCCAGTACTTC	CASSQQVPPETQYF
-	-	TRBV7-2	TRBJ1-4	TGTGCCAGCAGTTCTACCGGGACTAATGAAAAACTGTTTTTT	CASSSTGTNEKLFF
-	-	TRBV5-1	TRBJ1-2	TGCGCCAGCAGCATGACAGCTTCCTATGGCTACACCTTC	CASSMTASYGYTF